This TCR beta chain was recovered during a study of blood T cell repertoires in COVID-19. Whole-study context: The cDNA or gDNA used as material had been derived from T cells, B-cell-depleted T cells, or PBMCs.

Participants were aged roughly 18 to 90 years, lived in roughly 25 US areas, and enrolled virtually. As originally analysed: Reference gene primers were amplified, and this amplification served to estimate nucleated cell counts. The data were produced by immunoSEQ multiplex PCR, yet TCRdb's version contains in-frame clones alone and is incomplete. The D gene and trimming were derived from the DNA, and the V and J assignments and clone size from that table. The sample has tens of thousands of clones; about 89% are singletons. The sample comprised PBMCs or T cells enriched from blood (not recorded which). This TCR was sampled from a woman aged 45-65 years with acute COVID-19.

The CDR3 coding sequence is TGCGCCAGCAGCCAAGGTACAGGGAATGAAAAACTGTTTTTT. Its protein product is CASSQGTGNEKLFF. The chain couples TRBV4-1 to TRBJ1-4; TRBD1 is a possible D gene (6 bases). The CDR3 has 14 residues. CDR1 MGHRA and CDR2 YSYEKL come from the germline V gene. V gave up 1 base and J gave up 5 bases, with 8 bases separating them.